A selection of T cell receptor beta chains follows, all from one sample in a study of human T cells and chemical hapten exposure. Each CDR3 protein is one row after TCRdb ran MiXCR on the RACE reads. This table has 70,000 to 90,000 distinct CDR3 sequences, under 11% appearing once. Sequenced here: whole blood, sampled in connection with sensitization to the hapten diphenylcyclopropenone (DPC). These TCRs come from a woman between 50 and 59 years old with alopecia areata. Some clones in this sample may be carry-over from other donors' samples. Both conserved end residues are part of each CDR3. The order of the fields is V gene, J gene, clone size, D gene, CDR3 protein, CDR3 DNA. A D gene is named only where the DNA matches it firmly. Rows give clone size only sometimes, using once, few, many, or a class for an expanded clone.

V gene: TRBV7-8
J gene: TRBJ2-7
clone size: many
D gene: .
CDR3 protein: CASSVTDRQIYEQYF
CDR3 DNA: TGTGCCAGCAGCGTGACGGACCGACAGATTTACGAGCAGTACTTC

V gene: TRBV20-1
J gene: TRBJ2-5
clone size: many
D gene: TRBD2
CDR3 protein: CSARDPNSGGSGTQYF
CDR3 DNA: TGCAGTGCTAGAGATCCAAATAGCGGGGGATCCGGGACCCAGTACTTC

V gene: TRBV20-1
J gene: TRBJ2-3
clone size: many
D gene: TRBD2
CDR3 protein: CSAPTSGSTDTQYF
CDR3 DNA: TGCAGTGCGCCAACTAGCGGTAGCACAGATACGCAGTATTTT

V gene: TRBV18
J gene: TRBJ1-6
clone size: .
D gene: .
CDR3 protein: CASSSSSEGVRSPLHF
CDR3 DNA: TGTGCCAGCTCAAGTTCTTCGGAAGGGGTTCGCTCACCCCTCCACTTT

V gene: TRBV7-9
J gene: TRBJ1-6
clone size: .
D gene: TRBD1
CDR3 protein: CASSLTGGRSPLHF
CDR3 DNA: TGTGCCAGCAGCTTAACAGGGGGACGATCACCCCTCCACTTT

V gene: TRBV7-9
J gene: TRBJ2-7
clone size: many
D gene: .
CDR3 protein: CASSQTGAAVEQYF
CDR3 DNA: TGTGCCAGCAGCCAGACAGGAGCCGCCGTCGAGCAGTACTTC

V gene: TRBV27
J gene: TRBJ1-2
clone size: .
D gene: TRBD1
CDR3 protein: CASSPTTGSYGYTF
CDR3 DNA: TGTGCCAGCAGTCCGACGACAGGGAGCTATGGCTACACCTTC

V gene: TRBV11-3
J gene: TRBJ2-7
clone size: many
D gene: .
CDR3 protein: CASSLDMSQRQYF
CDR3 DNA: TGTGCCAGCAGCTTAGATATGAGCCAGCGGCAGTACTTC

V gene: TRBV29-1
J gene: TRBJ2-1
clone size: .
D gene: .
CDR3 protein: CSVDATLGGRQFF
CDR3 DNA: TGCAGCGTTGATGCTACCCTCGGGGGGCGGCAGTTCTTC

V gene: TRBV7-9
J gene: TRBJ1-1
clone size: .
D gene: .
CDR3 protein: CASSLVLGRTEAFF
CDR3 DNA: TGTGCCAGCAGCTTAGTTTTAGGCAGGACTGAAGCTTTCTTT

V gene: TRBV29-1
J gene: TRBJ2-1
clone size: .
D gene: TRBD2
CDR3 protein: CSVGTSGGYNEQFF
CDR3 DNA: TGCAGCGTGGGGACTAGCGGGGGCTACAATGAGCAGTTCTTC

V gene: TRBV5-4
J gene: TRBJ2-2
clone size: many
D gene: TRBD2
CDR3 protein: CASTPWTSGTGELFF
CDR3 DNA: TGTGCCAGCACCCCATGGACTAGCGGGACCGGGGAGCTGTTTTTT

V gene: TRBV12-3/TRBV12-4
J gene: TRBJ2-1
clone size: .
D gene: .
CDR3 protein: CASSSPVGSHVGEQFF
CDR3 DNA: TGTGCCAGCAGTTCTCCGGTGGGGTCCCACGTCGGTGAGCAGTTCTTC

V gene: TRBV6-1
J gene: TRBJ2-2
clone size: .
D gene: .
CDR3 protein: CASTGGGLSQNTGELFF
CDR3 DNA: TGTGCCAGCACAGGGGGGGGTTTGTCCCAAAACACCGGGGAGCTGTTTTTT

V gene: TRBV29-1
J gene: TRBJ1-1
clone size: .
D gene: .
CDR3 protein: CSVENRLASNTEAFF
CDR3 DNA: TGCAGCGTTGAAAACCGTCTCGCGAGCAACACTGAAGCTTTCTTT

V gene: TRBV6-2/TRBV6-3
J gene: TRBJ2-1
clone size: few
D gene: TRBD2
CDR3 protein: CASKPGLAGGNEQFF
CDR3 DNA: TGTGCCAGCAAACCGGGACTAGCGGGCGGCAATGAGCAGTTCTTC

V gene: TRBV18
J gene: TRBJ1-1
clone size: many
D gene: .
CDR3 protein: CASSPFYGSGDTEAFF
CDR3 DNA: TGTGCCAGCTCACCTTTCTATGGATCGGGGGACACTGAAGCTTTCTTT

V gene: TRBV20-1
J gene: TRBJ1-1
clone size: few
D gene: TRBD1
CDR3 protein: CSATSDREDTEAFF
CDR3 DNA: TGCAGTGCTACCTCGGACAGGGAGGATACTGAAGCTTTCTTT